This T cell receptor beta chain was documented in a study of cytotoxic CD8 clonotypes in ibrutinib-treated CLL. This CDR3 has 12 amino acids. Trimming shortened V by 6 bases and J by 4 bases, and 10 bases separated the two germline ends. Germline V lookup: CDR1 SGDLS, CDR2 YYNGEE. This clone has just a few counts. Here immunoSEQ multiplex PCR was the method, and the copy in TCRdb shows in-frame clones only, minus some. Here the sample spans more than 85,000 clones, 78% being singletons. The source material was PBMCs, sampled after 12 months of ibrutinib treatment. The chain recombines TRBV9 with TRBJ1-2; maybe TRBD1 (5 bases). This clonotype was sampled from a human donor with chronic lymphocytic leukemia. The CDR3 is CASIRGAYGYTF. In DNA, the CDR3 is TGTGCCAGCATAAGGGGAGCCTATGGCTACACCTTC. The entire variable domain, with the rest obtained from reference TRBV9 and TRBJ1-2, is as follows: DSGVTQTPKHLITATGQRVTLRCSPRSGDLSVYWYQQSLDQGLQFLIQYYNGEERAKGNILERFSAQQFPDLHSELNLSSLELGDSALYFCASIRGAYGYTFGSGTRLTVV.